This T cell receptor (beta chain) was observed in a study of blood T cell repertoires in COVID-19. The junction had 8 bases not matched to a gene; V was cut back by 7 bases and J by 0 bases. Germline CDR1 is SGHRS and CDR2 is YFSETQ. The CDR3 spans 15 residues. Methods used by the authors: Reference gene primer amplification in the assay estimated nucleated cell counts. Data came from immunoSEQ multiplex PCR; TCRdb stores just in-frame clones and leaves some out. The V and J calls and clone size are taken from that table; D and trimming were inferred from the DNA. This table holds some 170,000 clones, 70% to 85% found once. Participants were aged about 18 to 89 years from approximately 24 US areas.

This rearrangement joins TRBV5-1 to TRBJ2-5; TRBD2 agrees at 8 bases. Sample: PBMCs or T cells enriched from blood (not recorded which). The origin of this receptor is a woman aged 45-59 years who had recovered from COVID-19. In DNA, the CDR3 is TGCGCCAGCTGCCCCGGTAGCGGGAACCAAGAGACCCAGTACTTC. Its protein product is CASCPGSGNQETQYF.